The rows below give T cell receptor beta chains drawn from one sample of a study of blood T cell repertoires in COVID-19. Here immunoSEQ multiplex PCR was the method, and the copy in TCRdb shows in-frame clones only, minus some. The data hold approximately 200,000 clones, with about 86% observed a single time. The material sequenced was peripheral blood. These receptors were obtained from a woman aged 25 to 39 with active or convalescent COVID-19. CDR3s leave out the opening cysteine and the closing phenylalanine or tryptophan. Each record gives: V gene, D gene, CDR3 protein. A D gene is named only where the DNA matches it firmly.

TRBV5-1 NA ASSLDKKNEKLF
TRBV19 TRBD2 ASSGEGGSSYEQY
TRBV29-1 NA SVVSGDNTEAF
TRBV19 NA ASEVQGYGYT
TRBV19 NA ASSIPPLGAVPYGYT
TRBV19 NA ASSILAGEWYNEQF
TRBV27 NA ASSLSAVSYNSPLH
TRBV4-2 NA ASSQDSGAGGQPQH
TRBV18 TRBD2 ASSPTLTGGADTQY
TRBV30 NA AWSVAGWGDNQPQH
TRBV19 NA ASSIVPGNEQF
TRBV6-2/TRBV6-3 TRBD1 ASSPTGAGELF
TRBV24-1 NA ATSDSTGISNQPQH
TRBV10-3 NA AIRAGPGTEAF
TRBV3-1/TRBV3-2 NA ASSQDWGGREKLF
TRBV10-2 NA ASKEGVGSPLH
TRBV6-5 TRBD2 ASSLAGGYEQY
TRBV29-1 NA SVPGVAKNIQY